Given below is one TCR beta chain in context. Its antigen remains unidentified. The CDR3 totals 14 residues. The germline gives CDR1 SQVTM, CDR2 ANQGSEA. Deletions cut 7 bases from V and 0 bases from J, with 13 bases between. With 60 Vbeta and 13 Jbeta primers, the PCR was carried out. Clones were read by immunoSEQ multiplex PCR, and TCRdb kept only the in-frame ones, dropping some. This table has 150,000 to 200,000 clones, about 82% appearing once. This entry is derived from a study of cytomegalovirus exposure and HLA in healthy donors. Findings and caveats of the study: Exclusion as indistinguishable affected some V segments, including TRBV6-2 and TRBV6-3.

The receptor's source is a man younger than 30 in good health and CMV-seronegative. The specimen sequenced was PBMCs. The chain uses TRBV29-1 and TRBJ2-1, with TRBD1 as a possible D gene (5 bases). The DNA of the CDR3 is TGCAGCGCCGGACACCGGAGCTCCTACAATGAGCAGTTCTTC. This gives the protein CSAGHRSSYNEQFF.